This TCR beta chain stems from a study of blood T cell repertoires in COVID-19. Study-level background: Samples of COVID-19 (acute and convalescent) were obtained from the United States, Italy and Spain. Sample material is recorded as cDNA or gDNA derived from T cells, B-cell-depleted T cells, or PBMCs.

It was during active infection that Seattle patients were enrolled and then longitudinally followed. Method: immunoSEQ multiplex PCR; TCRdb's copy keeps in-frame clones and lacks some. The data contain hundreds of thousands of clones, 70% to 90% of them singletons. This CDR3 region has 17 residues. Trimming at V came to 4 bases and at J to 0 bases, leaving 8 bases not matched to a gene. Germline V gives CDR1 MGHRA, CDR2 YSYEKL. This sequence originates from a man between 18 and 35 years old with COVID-19, enrolled during active disease. Material for sequencing was peripheral blood. The chain recombines TRBV4-1 with TRBJ2-1, with 8 nucleotides matching TRBD2. The DNA for the CDR3 is TGCGCCAGCAGCCCAAAGTCACTAGCGGTCTCCTACAATGAGCAGTTCTTC. The encoded protein is CASSPKSLAVSYNEQFF.